These 30 T cell receptor beta chains originate from one sample sequenced in a study of shared clonotypes between healthy human individuals. CD45RO negativity and positive selection for CCR7 defined naive CD8 cells, a population that excluded terminally differentiated effector memory CD45RA+ cells. Using immunoSEQ multiplex PCR, the repertoire was profiled, and TCRdb retains in-frame clones only, with some absent. The top ten hold around 1.7% of the sample, which has roughly 2.1 million clones, approximately 94% seen once. Sequenced: naive CD8+ T cells from PBMCs. These receptors came from a man younger than 30 in good health. Some clones in this sample may be carry-over from other donors' samples.

The chain couples TRBV7-9 to TRBJ2-7; 7 nucleotides line up with TRBD1. V shed 5 bases and J 2 bases; nucleotides not matched to a gene: 9. In germline, CDR1 is SEHNR, CDR2 FQNEAQ (reference sequence). The length of the CDR3 is 15 residues. The CDR3 nucleotides are TGTGCCAGCAGCCTGCCTCTACAGGGGACCTACGAGCAGTACTTC. It specifies CASSLPLQGTYEQYF.

The chain recombines TRBV30 with TRBJ1-1; 7 bases are a match to TRBD1. The CDR3 is made up of 15 amino acids. The junction had 12 bases not matched to a gene; V was cut back by 4 bases and J by 4 bases. CDR1 GTSNPN and CDR2 SVGIG come from the germline V gene (reference sequence). The CDR3 nucleotides read TGTGCCTGGAAGGCGATAGACAGGGAGGTCACTGAAGCTTTCTTT. Translated, it gives CAWKAIDREVTEAFF.

V is TRBV7-2 and J is TRBJ2-1, with D possibly matching TRBD1 (6 bases). This CDR3 contains 12 residues. V gave up 7 bases and J gave up 10 bases, with 14 bases separating them. The germline V gene has CDR1 SGHTA and CDR2 FQGNSA. DNA of the CDR3: TGTGCCAGCAAAGGAGACGGGACAGAGCAGTTCTTC. Its translation is CASKGDGTEQFF.

The J gene is TRBJ2-3, the V gene TRBV7-8; TRBD2 matches 7 bases. CDR1 SGHVS and CDR2 FQNEAQ come from the germline V gene. The CDR3 sequence is 15 residues long. With 2 bases clipped from V and 1 base from J, the junction kept 3 bases outside the gene matches. CDR3 residues: CASSLSLAGTDTQYF. As DNA, the CDR3 is TGTGCCAGCAGCTTATCTCTAGCGGGCACAGATACGCAGTATTTT.

The chain couples TRBV2 to TRBJ1-5, with 9 bases lining up with TRBD1. Germline V gives CDR1 SNHLY, CDR2 FYNNEI. The CDR3 spans 16 residues. The trim removed 0 bases at V and 5 bases at J, leaving 5 bases unmatched. The CDR3 spells CASSEAPRQGDQPQHF. DNA for the CDR3: TGTGCCAGCAGTGAAGCTCCGCGACAGGGGGATCAGCCCCAGCATTTT. Drawing the rest from reference TRBV2 and TRBJ1-5, the complete variable domain is EPEVTQTPSHQVTQMGQEVILRCVPISNHLYFYWYRQILGQKVEFLVSFYNNEISEKSEIFDDQFSVERPDGSNFTLKIRSTKLEDSAMYFCASSEAPRQGDQPQHFGDGTRLSIL.

The chain links TRBV30 to TRBJ1-1, with a possible D match to TRBD1 (6 bases). The CDR3 extends over 16 amino acids. The germline V gene has CDR1 GTSNPN and CDR2 SVGIG (reference sequence). V was cut by 1 base and J by 0 bases, with 15 bases left in between. CDR3 in amino acids: CAWSDLDSFMNTEAFF. CDR3 DNA sequence: TGTGCCTGGAGTGACCTGGACAGCTTCATGAACACTGAAGCTTTCTTT.

This clone occurred once. The chain couples TRBV19 to TRBJ1-4; D perhaps matches TRBD1 (5 bases). The V end lost 2 bases, the J end lost 8 bases, and 15 bases lay between the germline ends. The CDR3 loop spans 15 amino acids. Germline CDR1 and CDR2: LNHDA and SQIVND (reference sequence). In DNA form, the CDR3 reads TGTGCCAGTAGTATAACGTCGGGACGGAGGGAAAAACTGTTTTTT. As protein: CASSITSGRREKLFF.

The chain combines TRBV9 with TRBJ2-1; the D gene is possibly TRBD1 (7 bases). The V and J ends lost 0 bases and 3 bases respectively, with 25 bases between them. Per the germline V gene, CDR1 is SGDLS and CDR2 is YYNGEE. The CDR3 has 20 residues. In DNA, the CDR3 is TGTGCCAGCAGCGTAGCGTCCCACCAAAATCAGGGGGGCCACTACAATGAGCAGTTCTTC. Protein sequence: CASSVASHQNQGGHYNEQFF.

This clone was counted between two and nine times. The gene calls are TRBV4-2 and TRBJ1-1, with D perhaps matching TRBD1 (5 bases). The ends were cut back, 0 bases at V and 10 bases at J, with 18 bases in the middle. The CDR3 contains 15 residues. In germline, CDR1 is LGHNA, CDR2 YNFKEQ. CDR3 protein: CASSQEDEGLISAFF. The CDR3, as DNA: TGTGCCAGCAGCCAAGAAGATGAGGGACTGATATCAGCTTTCTTT.

A remark on this clone: This sample includes further DNA sequences coding for the same CDR3. V gene TRBV5-1 combines with J gene TRBJ2-3; 9 nucleotides align to TRBD2. After removal of 1 base from V and 0 bases from J, the junction contained 0 bases not matched to a gene. Germline assignment: CDR1 SGHRS and CDR2 YFSETQ. The length of the CDR3 is 15 residues. The CDR3: CASSLTSGSTDTQYF. The DNA of the CDR3 is TGCGCCAGCAGCTTGACTAGCGGGAGCACAGATACGCAGTATTTT.

For this clone: At the DNA level, this CDR3 is encoded by other sequences in the same sample as well. This chain joins TRBV27 and TRBJ1-5; D call uncertain. Germline V gives CDR1 MNHEY, CDR2 SMNVEV (reference sequence). This CDR3 is 13 amino acids long. Trimming removed 4 bases from V and 2 bases from J, with 6 bases in between. The CDR3 here is CASSSGGNQPQHF. DNA of the CDR3: TGTGCCAGCAGTTCTGGGGGCAATCAGCCCCAGCATTTT.

V is TRBV5-4 and J is TRBJ2-2, with TRBD1 matching 9 bases. The CDR3 length is 16 residues. V lost 2 bases and J lost 3; bases outside the gene matches: 5. The germline V gene has CDR1 SGHNT and CDR2 YYREEE (reference sequence). CDR3 DNA sequence: TGTGCCAGCAGCTTAGCCGACAGGGGGGACACCGGGGAGCTGTTTTTT. It codes for CASSLADRGDTGELFF.

The chain uses TRBV7-6 and TRBJ2-1; 10 bases agree with TRBD2. The germline CDR1 and CDR2 sequences are SGHVS and FNYEAQ. V gave up 4 bases and J gave up 2 bases; unmatched junction bases: 5. CDR3 length equals 16 residues. The DNA of the CDR3 is TGTGCCAGCAGCTGGCTAGCGGGAGTCCCCTACAATGAGCAGTTCTTC. This translates into CASSWLAGVPYNEQFF.

This clone was observed a single time. V gene TRBV19 combines with J gene TRBJ2-3; D unclear. The length of the CDR3 is 15 residues. The V end was cut by 4 bases, the J end by 2 bases, with 13 bases between. Germline-derived CDR1 and CDR2 are LNHDA and SQIVND (reference sequence). Here the CDR3 DNA reads TGTGCCAGTAGTACAAACTCGGAATACACAGATACGCAGTATTTT. Translating it yields CASSTNSEYTDTQYF.

The rearrangement uses TRBV5-4 and TRBJ2-2; D is unclear. The V end was cut by 1 base, the J end by 1 base, with 11 bases between. Germline values: CDR1 SGHNT, CDR2 YYREEE (reference sequence). The CDR3 is 16 residues long. The CDR3 loop is CASSLFPGENTGELFF. CDR3 coding DNA: TGTGCCAGCAGCTTGTTTCCCGGAGAGAACACCGGGGAGCTGTTTTTT. Combining the CDR3 with reference TRBV5-4 and TRBJ2-2 gives the whole variable domain ETGVTQSPTHLIKTRGQQVTLRCSSQSGHNTVSWYQQALGQGPQFIFQYYREEENGRGNFPPRFSGLQFPNYSSELNVNALELDDSALYLCASSLFPGENTGELFFGEGSRLTVL.

This clone was seen once. The genes are TRBV2 and TRBJ2-5; maybe TRBD1 (6 bases). This CDR3 has 15 amino acids. Germline V gives CDR1 SNHLY, CDR2 FYNNEI. V was trimmed by 3 bases and J by 2 bases, leaving 13 bases between them. The CDR3 DNA reads TGTGCCAGCAGTGAGGGGGCGGGTCGGCAAGAGACCCAGTACTTC. Translated: CASSEGAGRQETQYF.

The chain is built from TRBV9 and TRBJ1-3, with D possibly matching TRBD1 (6 bases). Germline-derived CDR1 and CDR2 are SGDLS and YYNGEE. V was clipped by 0 bases and J by 1 base, with 14 bases between them. The CDR3 runs to 17 residues. The CDR3 DNA reads as TGTGCCAGCAGCGTAGATCGGGAAGGGGGTTCTGGAAACACCATATATTTT. It encodes CASSVDREGGSGNTIYF.

The chain links TRBV7-9 to TRBJ2-3, with 7 bases that match TRBD2. Germline-derived CDR1 and CDR2 are SEHNR and FQNEAQ (reference sequence). This CDR3 contains 14 residues. Losses at the gene ends were 5 bases for V and 7 bases for J; bases not matched to a gene: 9. The CDR3 sequence is CASSDSLGGYTQYF. The CDR3 DNA reads as TGTGCCAGCAGCGACAGCCTGGGAGGGTATACGCAGTATTTT.

The V and J genes are TRBV27 and TRBJ2-1; 7 positions agree with TRBD1. J was trimmed by 4 bases and V by 0 bases; bases with no gene match: 6. The CDR3 is 16 amino acids. Germline V gene sequence: CDR1 MNHEY, CDR2 SMNVEV (reference sequence). The CDR3 sequence is CASSLSGRGSYNEQFF. CDR3 in DNA: TGTGCCAGCAGTTTATCGGGCAGGGGGAGTTACAATGAGCAGTTCTTC.

The rearrangement uses TRBV2 and TRBJ1-1; D is uncertain. This CDR3 has 12 residues. Germline CDR1 is SNHLY and CDR2 is FYNNEI. The V gene lost 8 bases and the J gene lost 1 base, with 8 bases spanning the gap. Here the CDR3 DNA reads TGTGCCAGCGTGCGAAGGAACACTGAAGCTTTCTTT. Translated, it gives CASVRRNTEAFF.

The chain has TRBV7-9 and TRBJ2-1, with D possibly being TRBD2 (5 bases). V lost 0 bases, J lost 8 bases, and 8 bases lay in between. The CDR3 covers 13 residues. The germline V gene encodes CDR1 SEHNR and CDR2 FQNEAQ (reference sequence). CDR3 sequence reads: CASSLAAGDEQFF. CDR3 nucleotides: TGTGCCAGCAGCTTAGCGGCCGGGGATGAGCAGTTCTTC.

J is TRBJ2-3 and V is TRBV28; D unclear. This CDR3 contains 18 residues. Germline CDR1 is MDHEN and CDR2 is SYDVKM. V was trimmed by 3 bases and J by 6 bases, leaving 25 bases between them. The CDR3 DNA reads TGTGCCAGCAGTTTGCCCACGGCCAGAGGCCCGAAAAAGGATACGCAGTATTTT. Protein product: CASSLPTARGPKKDTQYF.

The V call is TRBV7-9, the J call TRBJ1-2; D is undetermined. Germline V lookup: CDR1 SEHNR, CDR2 FQNEAQ (reference sequence). The CDR3 is 15 residues long. The V and J ends lost 1 base and 2 bases respectively, with 11 bases between them. CDR3 residues: CASSLGFSGNYGYTF. The CDR3 DNA follows: TGTGCCAGCAGCTTAGGTTTCTCGGGGAACTATGGCTACACCTTC.

V and J are TRBV27 and TRBJ1-5, with D hard to call. The CDR3 has 16 residues. Trimming pared 3 bases from V and 0 bases from J, leaving 12 bases between. Germline assignment: CDR1 MNHEY and CDR2 SMNVEV (reference sequence). The CDR3, as DNA: TGTGCCAGCAGTTTTAACCAGTCTCATAGCAATCAGCCCCAGCATTTT. It is translated as CASSFNQSHSNQPQHF.

The V and J genes are TRBV23-1 and TRBJ2-7; 7 bases match TRBD2. TRBV23-1 is assigned to the ORF class and has an uncertain function. Trimming removed 2 bases from V and 3 bases from J; junction bases left unmatched: 4. The CDR3 is 14 amino acids. The CDR3 is CASSQNGEGYEQYF. The CDR3 bases are TGCGCCAGCAGTCAAAATGGGGAGGGCTACGAGCAGTACTTC.

The chain recombines TRBV19 with TRBJ2-1; TRBD2 agrees at 11 bases. Germline CDR1 and CDR2: LNHDA and SQIVND (reference sequence). V shed 6 bases and J 4 bases; nucleotides not matched to a gene: 14. This CDR3 comprises 18 residues. The CDR3 here is CASRTHFPGTSGYNEQFF. CDR3 nucleotide sequence: TGTGCCAGTAGGACCCACTTTCCCGGGACTAGCGGTTACAATGAGCAGTTCTTC.

The gene calls are TRBV4-1 and TRBJ1-1, with D tentatively TRBD1 (5 bases). The CDR3 is 16 amino acids. V was cut by 0 bases and J by 6 bases, with 17 bases left in between. The germline gives CDR1 MGHRA, CDR2 YSYEKL. The CDR3 region has the DNA TGCGCCAGCAGCCAAGATATTGGGGGTGGGATACCTGAAGCTTTCTTT. It codes for CASSQDIGGGIPEAFF.

J is TRBJ1-1 and V is TRBV28; possible D gene TRBD1, 5 bases. Trimming removed 2 bases from V and 4 bases from J, with 14 bases in between. The CDR3 is 15 amino acids. Germline-derived CDR1 and CDR2 are MDHEN and SYDVKM. The CDR3 loop reads CASSLNGEGFTEAFF. The CDR3 DNA follows: TGTGCCAGCAGTTTAAATGGGGAGGGGTTCACTGAAGCTTTCTTT.

V usage is TRBV28 and J usage is TRBJ1-5, with D possibly TRBD1 on 5 matching bases. There are 16 residues in the CDR3. The V end lost 7 bases, the J end lost 0 bases, and 16 bases lay between the germline ends. Germline lookup yields CDR1 MDHEN and CDR2 SYDVKM. The CDR3 bases are TGTGCCAGCACCCCCCGACGAGGGGTTAGCAATCAGCCCCAGCATTTT. It is translated as CASTPRRGVSNQPQHF.

V is TRBV11-2 and J is TRBJ1-3, with 7 bases identical to TRBD1. Germline V gene data show CDR1 as SGHAT and CDR2 as FQNNGV. The V segment lost 5 bases and the J segment 3 bases; nucleotides outside the gene matches: 7. The CDR3 loop spans 15 amino acids. This CDR3 is CASSAQDRVGNTIYF. CDR3 DNA: TGTGCCAGCAGCGCCCAAGACAGGGTTGGAAACACCATATATTTT.